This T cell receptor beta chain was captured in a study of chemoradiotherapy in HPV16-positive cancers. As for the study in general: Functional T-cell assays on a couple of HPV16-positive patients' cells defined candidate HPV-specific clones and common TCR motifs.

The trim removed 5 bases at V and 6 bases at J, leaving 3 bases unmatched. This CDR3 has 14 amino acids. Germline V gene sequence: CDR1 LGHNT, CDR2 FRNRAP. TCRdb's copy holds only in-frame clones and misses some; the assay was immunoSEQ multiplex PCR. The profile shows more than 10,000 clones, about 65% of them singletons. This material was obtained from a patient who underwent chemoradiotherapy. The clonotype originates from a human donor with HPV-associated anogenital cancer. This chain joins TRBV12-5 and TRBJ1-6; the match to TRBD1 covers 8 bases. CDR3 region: CASGPDRGNSPLHF. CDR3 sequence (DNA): TGTGCTAGTGGTCCCGACAGGGGTAATTCACCCCTCCACTTT.